The clone carrying this T cell receptor beta chain came up many times. The antigen remains undetermined. TCRdb reanalysed the 5' RACE reads using MiXCR and keeps one entry per CDR3 protein. This sample carries a few hundred thousand distinct CDR3 sequences, approximately 3% of them seen once, and the ten largest clones take roughly 3.2%. Trimming shortened V by 5 bases and J by 7 bases, and 17 bases separated the two germline ends. The CDR3 has 15 residues. From germline, CDR1 is SGHTA and CDR2 FQGNSA. The data belong to a study of T cells after yellow fever vaccination. Points from the study as a whole: Some clonotypes, a small share, were shared between CD4 and CD8 compartments.

This chain links TRBV7-2 with TRBJ2-2; a possible D gene is TRBD1 (5 bases). The receptor's source is a man aged 18-30 years who received the YFV17D yellow fever vaccine. The material was CD4+ T cells sorted from PBMCs, obtained 10 days after the yellow fever booster vaccination. The CDR3: CASSARQGSSGELFF. In nucleotides, the CDR3 is TGTGCCAGCAGCGCCCGGCAGGGAAGCAGCGGGGAGCTGTTTTTT.